This entry lists 13 T cell receptor beta chains sequenced from one sample in a study of blood T cell repertoires in COVID-19. Profiled with immunoSEQ multiplex PCR; TCRdb holds only in-frame clones, not every one. This sample carries about 88,000 clones, less than 95% of them seen once, and the ten largest clones take over 6.5%. Material for sequencing was peripheral blood. These receptors originate from a man in his late teens or twenties with COVID-19, enrolled during active disease.

This chain links TRBV7-2 with TRBJ2-4; D possibly corresponds to TRBD1 (6 bases). Germline V CDR1 and CDR2: SGHTA, FQGNSA. The CDR3 is 16 residues long. Between the trimmed V and J ends, which lost 1 base and 7 bases, there was a span of 17 bases. The CDR3 here is CASSLGGRGHGNIQYF. CDR3 nucleotide sequence: TGTGCCAGCAGCTTAGGAGGCAGGGGACATGGGAACATTCAGTACTTC.

The genes are TRBV5-1 and TRBJ1-1; no definite D call. The ends were cut back, 7 bases at V and 0 bases at J, with 16 bases in the middle. This CDR3 has 15 residues. Germline CDR1 is SGHRS and CDR2 is YFSETQ. DNA of the CDR3: TGCGCCAGCTCACCCTCGGTGCGGATGAACACTGAAGCTTTCTTT. This codes for CASSPSVRMNTEAFF.

CDR3 sequence reads: CASSLDPLATGSVADTQYF. The CDR3 DNA sequence: TGTGCCAGCAGCTTGGATCCCCTCGCGACGGGAAGTGTAGCAGATACGCAGTATTTT. This chain connects TRBV5-4 to TRBJ2-3; possibly TRBD2 for D (5 bases). V was trimmed by 0 bases and J by 4 bases, leaving 24 bases between them. Germline V gene lookup returns CDR1 SGHNT and CDR2 YYREEE (reference sequence). The length of the CDR3 is 19 residues.

The chain carries TRBV7-2 and TRBJ2-1; TRBD2 aligns across 7 bases. V gave up 1 base and J gave up 7 bases; unmatched junction bases: 4. This CDR3 spans 14 amino acids. Germline V gives CDR1 SGHTA, CDR2 FQGNSA. CDR3 sequence: CASSLGAGVNEQFF. DNA of the CDR3: TGTGCCAGCAGCTTAGGCGCGGGAGTGAATGAGCAGTTCTTC.

The V and J genes are TRBV18 and TRBJ1-5; TRBD1 matches 7 bases. Trimming took 4 bases from V and 3 from J; bases not matched to a gene: 18. The CDR3 is 19 residues long. CDR1 KGHSH and CDR2 LQKENI come from the germline V gene. CDR3 DNA sequence: TGTGCCAGCTCACTATCCGCACCGACAGGGTACTTTATCAATCAGCCCCAGCATTTT. This codes for CASSLSAPTGYFINQPQHF.

The V gene is TRBV28, the J gene TRBJ2-3; maybe TRBD2 (6 bases). The CDR3 has 14 residues. From germline, CDR1 is MDHEN and CDR2 SYDVKM. V was pared by 7 bases and J by 4 bases, with 15 bases between. Here the CDR3 DNA reads TGTGCCAGCACACAAGGCGGGGTTTCAGATACGCAGTATTTT. Protein sequence: CASTQGGVSDTQYF.

This clone came up once. The chain is built from TRBV7-8 and TRBJ2-1; TRBD2 aligns across 9 bases. J was trimmed by 7 bases and V by 8 bases; bases with no gene match: 9. CDR3 length: 14 amino acids. Germline V gene data show CDR1 as SGHVS and CDR2 as FQNEAQ. In nucleotides, the CDR3 is TGTGCCAGCTGGGCGGGAGGGCCAAGGAATGAGCAGTTCTTC. The encoded protein is CASWAGGPRNEQFF. Full variable domain (missing parts from reference TRBV7-8 and TRBJ2-1): GAGVSQSPRYKVAKRGQDVALRCDPISGHVSLFWYQQALGQGPEFLTYFQNEAQLDKSGLPSDRFFAERPEGSVSTLKIQRTQQEDSAVYLCASWAGGPRNEQFFGPGTRLTVL.

The chain uses TRBV2 and TRBJ2-7; D not certain. Trimming took off 7 bases at V and 3 bases at J, with 4 bases between the two ends. Germline V lookup: CDR1 SNHLY, CDR2 FYNNEI. The CDR3 is 10 residues long. The CDR3 is CASTGYEQYF. As DNA, the CDR3 is TGTGCCAGCACGGGCTACGAGCAGTACTTC. Filled out from reference TRBV2 and TRBJ2-7, the complete variable domain reads EPEVTQTPSHQVTQMGQEVILRCVPISNHLYFYWYRQILGQKVEFLVSFYNNEISEKSEIFDDQFSVERPDGSNFTLKIRSTKLEDSAMYFCASTGYEQYFGPGTRLTVT.

The genes are TRBV10-3 and TRBJ1-3, with 7 positions matching TRBD1. The CDR3 is 12 residues long. V gave up 8 bases and J gave up 4 bases; unmatched junction bases: 2. Looked up from germline, CDR1 is ENHRY and CDR2 is SYGVKD. CDR3 sequence (DNA): TGTGCCATCGGGACAGTCGGAAACACCATATATTTT. Residues: CAIGTVGNTIYF.

The chain links TRBV27 to TRBJ1-6, with TRBD1 matching 7 bases. Germline CDR1 reads MNHEY; CDR2 reads SMNVEV (reference sequence). The CDR3 contains 15 residues. V dropped 6 bases and J dropped 0; count of bases not matched to a gene: 2. The CDR3 DNA reads as TGTGCCAGCAGGACAGGGAGCTCCTATAATTCACCCCTCCACTTT. Amino acid sequence: CASRTGSSYNSPLHF.

The chain uses TRBV6-2 or TRBV6-3 and TRBJ2-3; 9 bases are shared with TRBD1. The germline gives CDR1 MNHEY, CDR2 SVGEGT. The ends lost 4 bases at V and 3 bases at J; junction bases unmatched: 5. This CDR3 has 15 amino acids. The CDR3, as DNA: TGTGCCAGCAGTTCTCGGGACAGGGTTACAGATACGCAGTATTTT. Encoded protein: CASSSRDRVTDTQYF.

This chain's CDR3 is CASSFQWAGDSPLHF. CDR3 in DNA: TGTGCCAGCAGCTTCCAGTGGGCAGGGGATTCACCCCTCCACTTT. The chain couples TRBV7-2 to TRBJ1-6; D may be TRBD1 (6 bases). There are 15 residues in the CDR3. From germline, CDR1 is SGHTA and CDR2 FQGNSA. Trimming pared 3 bases from V and 8 bases from J, leaving 14 bases between.

This clone has a handful of counts. This chain uses TRBV11-2 with TRBJ2-1, with D hard to call. The ends were cut back, 2 bases at V and 3 bases at J, with 11 bases in the middle. The CDR3 covers 15 residues. CDR1 and CDR2 (germline): SGHAT, FQNNGV. The CDR3 bases are TGTGCCAGCAGCTTACAGTTCGGCGGCTACAATGAGCAGTTCTTC. It yields the protein CASSLQFGGYNEQFF. The full variable domain, rest sourced from reference TRBV11-2 and TRBJ2-1, is EAGVAQSPRYKIIEKRQSVAFWCNPISGHATLYWYQQILGQGPKLLIQFQNNGVVDDSQLPKDRFSAERLKGVDSTLKIQPAKLEDSAVYLCASSLQFGGYNEQFFGPGTRLTVL.